This T cell receptor (beta chain) was recovered during a study of shared clonotypes between healthy human individuals. Trimming stripped 4 bases from V and 4 bases from J, with 13 bases between. Germline V gene lookup returns CDR1 LNHDA and CDR2 SQIVND (reference sequence). CDR3 length: 14 amino acids. Here immunoSEQ multiplex PCR was the method, and the copy in TCRdb shows in-frame clones only, minus some. The repertoire has 600,000 to 750,000 clones, around 90% of them found once; the top ten carry 34%. The V and J genes are TRBV19 and TRBJ1-2, with D possibly TRBD1 on 5 matching bases. The sequenced sample consisted of memory CD8+ T cells from PBMCs. Specified subset: CD45RO+ cells pooled with CCR7-negative TemRA cells. The TCR sequence derives from a man aged 18 to 35 in good health. Some clones in this sample may be carry-over from other donors' samples. CDR3 DNA: TGTGCCAGTAGTACATCCGACAGCGTCTATGGCTACACCTTC. Translating it yields CASSTSDSVYGYTF. The full variable domain, completed using reference TRBV19 and TRBJ1-2, is DGGITQSPKYLFRKEGQNVTLSCEQNLNHDAMYWYRQDPGQGLRLIYYSQIVNDFQKGDIAEGYSVSREKKESFPLTVTSAQKNPTAFYLCASSTSDSVYGYTFGSGTRLTVV.